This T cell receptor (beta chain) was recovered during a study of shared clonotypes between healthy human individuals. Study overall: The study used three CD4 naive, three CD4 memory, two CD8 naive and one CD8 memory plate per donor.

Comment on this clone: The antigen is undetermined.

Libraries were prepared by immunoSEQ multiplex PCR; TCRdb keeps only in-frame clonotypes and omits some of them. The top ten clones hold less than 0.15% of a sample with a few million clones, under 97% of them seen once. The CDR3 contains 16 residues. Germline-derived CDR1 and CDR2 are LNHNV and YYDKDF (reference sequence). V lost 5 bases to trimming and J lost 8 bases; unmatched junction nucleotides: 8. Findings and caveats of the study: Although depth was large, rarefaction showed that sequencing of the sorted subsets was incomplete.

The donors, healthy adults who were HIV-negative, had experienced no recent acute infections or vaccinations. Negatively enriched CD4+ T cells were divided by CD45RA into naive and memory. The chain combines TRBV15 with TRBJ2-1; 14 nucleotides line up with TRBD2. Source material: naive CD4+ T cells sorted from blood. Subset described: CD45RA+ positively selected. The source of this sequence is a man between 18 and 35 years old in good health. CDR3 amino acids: CATSFRLAGGLDEQFF. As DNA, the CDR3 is TGTGCCACCAGCTTTCGACTAGCGGGGGGGCTTGATGAGCAGTTCTTC.